The entry below describes one TCR beta chain. Its antigen is undetermined. Total RNA input per TCR library was about 3.5 ug. Researchers generated cDNA in eight separate reactions per sample. TCRdb re-called the 5' RACE reads and shows each CDR3 protein once, DNA omitted. Seen in this sample are a few hundred thousand distinct CDR3 sequences; the ten most common clones hold 2.6%. The data were taken from a study of monozygotic twins with inflammatory bowel disease. General study results and limits: In the analysis, different T cell subtypes could not be told apart.

Blood samples of about 2.5 ml were drawn from every donor. This CDR3 contains 17 residues. Germline V gives CDR1 KGHDR, CDR2 SFDVKD. The sequence came from a human donor with ulcerative colitis or Crohn's disease, or a healthy co-twin of an affected twin (not recorded which). The J gene is TRBJ2-5, the V gene TRBV24-1; TCRdb's D call of TRBD1 is untestable without DNA. Sequencing used blood. The CDR3 region is CATSDRGQGRAGETQYF.